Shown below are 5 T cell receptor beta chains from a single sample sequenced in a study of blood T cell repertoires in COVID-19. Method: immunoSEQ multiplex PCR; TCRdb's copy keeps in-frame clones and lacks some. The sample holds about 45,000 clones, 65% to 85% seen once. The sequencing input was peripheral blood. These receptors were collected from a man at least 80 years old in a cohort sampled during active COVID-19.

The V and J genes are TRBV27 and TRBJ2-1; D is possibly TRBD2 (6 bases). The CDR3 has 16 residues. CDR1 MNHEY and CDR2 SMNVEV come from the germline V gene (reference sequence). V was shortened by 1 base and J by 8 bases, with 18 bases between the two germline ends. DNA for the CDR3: TGTGCCAGCAGTTTATTTGGGACCCCAGGGAGGTATGAGCAGTTCTTC. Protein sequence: CASSLFGTPGRYEQFF.

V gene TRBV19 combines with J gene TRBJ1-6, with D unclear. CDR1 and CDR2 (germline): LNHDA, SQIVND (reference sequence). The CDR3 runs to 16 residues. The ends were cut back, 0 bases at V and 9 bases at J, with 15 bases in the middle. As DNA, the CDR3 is TGTGCCAGTAGTATAGATCCGGCAGCTTCGGGTTCACCCCTCCACTTT. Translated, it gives CASSIDPAASGSPLHF.

For the CDR3, the DNA is TGCGCCAGCAGCCACGCACCGCTACTAGCGGGAGGTGGCAATGAGCAGTTCTTC. It codes for CASSHAPLLAGGGNEQFF. The chain is built from TRBV4-1 and TRBJ2-1; 12 nucleotides match TRBD2. V gave up 3 bases and J gave up 6 bases; unmatched junction bases: 12. The CDR3 sequence is 18 residues long. CDR1 MGHRA and CDR2 YSYEKL come from the germline V gene.

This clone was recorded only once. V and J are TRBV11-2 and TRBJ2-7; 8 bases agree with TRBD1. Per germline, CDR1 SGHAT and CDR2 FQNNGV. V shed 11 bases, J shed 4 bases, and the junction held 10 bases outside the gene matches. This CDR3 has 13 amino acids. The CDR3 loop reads CASTRDRTYEQYF. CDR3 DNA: TGTGCCTCGACGAGGGACAGGACTTACGAGCAGTACTTC.

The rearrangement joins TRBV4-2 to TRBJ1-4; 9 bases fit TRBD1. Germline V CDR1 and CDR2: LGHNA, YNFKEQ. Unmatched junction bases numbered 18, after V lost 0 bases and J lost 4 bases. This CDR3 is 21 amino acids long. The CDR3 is CASSQDQGQGGLGLVNEKLFF. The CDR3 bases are TGTGCCAGCAGCCAAGACCAGGGACAGGGTGGCCTTGGCTTAGTTAATGAAAAACTGTTTTTT.